This T cell receptor beta chain derives from a study of OX40 agonist ivuxolimab in advanced cancers. The assay was immunoSEQ multiplex PCR, and TCRdb's table has in-frame clones only and misses some. The table lists roughly 87,000 clones, about nine tenths of them singletons, with 0.6% to 0.75% in the top ten. The sequence was obtained from an adult with an advanced solid tumor such as melanoma, head and neck, liver or kidney cancer. The sequencing here drew on CD4+ or CD8+ T cells sorted from blood, taken in a trial of the OX40 agonist ivuxolimab.

CDR3 protein: CASSLAPPTSGRVEQYF. The CDR3 DNA reads as TGCGCCAGCAGCTTGGCCCCGCCGACTAGCGGACGGGTCGAGCAGTACTTC. The gene calls are TRBV5-1 and TRBJ2-7, with 9 positions matching TRBD2. The CDR3 is 17 amino acids. V trimming: 0 bases; J trimming: 6 bases; junction bases outside the gene matches: 13. The germline CDR1 and CDR2 sequences are SGHRS and YFSETQ.